These 9 T cell receptor beta chains originate from one sample sequenced in a study of T cells in Graves' hyperthyroidism and ophthalmopathy (dated by TCRdb to about 2019). Libraries came from multiplex PCR. The instrument given in TCRdb is Illumina HiSeq 2000. The TCR beta CDR3 regions were amplified from the RNA transcripts. A first-round RT-PCR of the TCR CDR3 used the HTBI primer set with the Qiagen OneStep RT-PCR kit. The public reads were quality trimmed at Q25 with fastp and then assembled into clones with MiXCR by TCRdb, keeping productive beta chains. For every CDR3 protein sequence, its rows merge into one entry that carries the most common genes and DNA. Recorded for this sample are hundreds of thousands of distinct CDR3 sequences; 20% to 25% of them occurred a single time. The ten largest clones take up 45% to 50% of the sample. Material: blood. The origin of the receptors is a woman in her seventies with Graves' ophthalmopathy.

The chain has TRBV4-3 and TRBJ2-1; D remains unclear. CDR1 and CDR2 (germline): LGHNA, YSLEER. The CDR3 loop spans 16 amino acids. Trimming cost V 1 base and J 2 bases, with 12 bases left between them. CDR3 sequence (DNA): TGCGCCAGCAGCCAAGTTGTGGGATTCGCCTACAATGAGCAGTTCTTC. Residues: CASSQVVGFAYNEQFF.

The CDR3 DNA reads as TGTGCCAGCAGTCGACAGGGCGCAGGCTACACCTTC. Its translation is CASSRQGAGYTF. The V call is TRBV6-1, the J call TRBJ1-2; TRBD1 matches 7 bases. The length of the CDR3 is 12 residues. The J segment lost 8 bases and the V segment lost 5 bases, leaving 5 bases of the junction unmatched. CDR1 is MNHNS, CDR2 SASEGT, per germline.

This rearrangement joins TRBV20-1 to TRBJ2-5; 9 bases fit TRBD2. This CDR3 is 14 amino acids long. Germline CDR1 is DFQATT and CDR2 is SNEGSKA (reference sequence). The V and J ends lost 0 bases and 5 bases, in that order; junction bases with no gene match: 4. The CDR3 is CSARDWLAGETQYF. CDR3 sequence (DNA): TGCAGTGCTAGAGATTGGCTAGCGGGGGAGACCCAGTACTTC.

V usage is TRBV24-1 and J usage is TRBJ2-7, with a possible D match to TRBD1 (5 bases). Per germline, CDR1 KGHDR and CDR2 SFDVKD. The CDR3 loop spans 12 amino acids. V lost 7 bases and J lost 1, with 7 bases in between. DNA for the CDR3: TGTGCCACCAGGGGGCCATCCTACGAGCAGTACTTC. The encoded protein is CATRGPSYEQYF.

In this sample, this clonotype turned up many times. Written as DNA, the CDR3 is TGTGCCAGCCAAGACTTCCAGACCCAGTACTTC. Protein: CASQDFQTQYF. The chain combines TRBV11-1 with TRBJ2-5; D not certain. Germline V gene data show CDR1 as SGHAT and CDR2 as FQDESV (reference sequence). The CDR3 sequence is 11 residues long. The V end was cut by 8 bases, the J end by 6 bases, with 10 bases between. The variable domain in full, completed from reference TRBV11-1 and TRBJ2-5, reads EAEVAQSPRYKITEKSQAVAFWCDPISGHATLYWYRQILGQGPELLVQFQDESVVDDSQLPKDRFSAERLKGVDSTLKIQPAELGDSAMYLCASQDFQTQYFGPGTRLLVL.

The rearrangement joins TRBV6-1 to TRBJ2-7, with D unresolved. This CDR3 comprises 15 residues. Trimming left V 6 bases short and J 3 bases short, with 18 bases between. Germline values: CDR1 MNHNS, CDR2 SASEGT. The CDR3 coding sequence is TGTGCCAGCAGCCGGGCGATGGGGTCCAGCTACGAGCAGTACTTC. Its translation is CASSRAMGSSYEQYF.

This clonotype was recorded at least ten times. The V call is TRBV11-2, the J call TRBJ1-2; D may be TRBD1 (6 bases). CDR3 length equals 13 residues. Germline V gene sequence: CDR1 SGHAT, CDR2 FQNNGV. The germline V and J ends were trimmed by 5 bases and 4 bases, with 11 bases remaining between them. CDR3 residues: CASSHGQSYGYTF. CDR3 nucleotide sequence: TGTGCCAGCAGCCACGGACAGAGCTATGGCTACACCTTC.

This clonotype was observed a few times. The chain is built from TRBV10-3 and TRBJ2-7, with TRBD2 matching over 10 bases. V gave up 5 bases and J gave up 4 bases; unmatched junction bases: 11. Germline CDR1 and CDR2: ENHRY and SYGVKD. The CDR3 has 16 amino acids. Here the CDR3 reads CAISNPAGSGGYEQYF. The CDR3 DNA follows: TGTGCCATCAGTAATCCCGCGGGTAGCGGGGGGTACGAGCAGTACTTC.

This chain links TRBV11-2 with TRBJ2-1; 7 bases agree with TRBD1. Trimming cost V 5 bases and J 6 bases; bases outside gene matches: 19. The CDR3 is made up of 18 amino acids. CDR1 is SGHAT, CDR2 FQNNGV, per germline. The CDR3 DNA follows: TGTGCCAGCAGCCCGGTGTGGGGAAGGGGGCGTTTCTCCAATGAGCAGTTCTTC. It yields the protein CASSPVWGRGRFSNEQFF.